This T cell receptor beta chain was observed in a study of T-cell memory formation after mild COVID-19. MiXCR was run by TCRdb on the 5' RACE reads, yielding one entry per CDR3 protein. This table has under 35,000 distinct CDR3 sequences, roughly 15% appearing once. The CDR3 is made up of 12 amino acids. The V end was cut by 8 bases, the J end by 1 base, with 8 bases between. The germline CDR1 and CDR2 sequences are LNHDA and SQIVND (reference sequence). Sequencing input: PBMCs or a T cell subset sorted from them (not recorded which). The sequence came from an adult who had mild COVID-19 (a few samples of this study predate the infection). Cell type and time point are not known. The rearrangement links TRBV19 to TRBJ1-1; possibly TRBD1 for D (5 bases). CDR3 region: CASWDWNTEAFF. The CDR3 nucleotides are TGTGCCAGTTGGGACTGGAACACTGAAGCTTTCTTT.